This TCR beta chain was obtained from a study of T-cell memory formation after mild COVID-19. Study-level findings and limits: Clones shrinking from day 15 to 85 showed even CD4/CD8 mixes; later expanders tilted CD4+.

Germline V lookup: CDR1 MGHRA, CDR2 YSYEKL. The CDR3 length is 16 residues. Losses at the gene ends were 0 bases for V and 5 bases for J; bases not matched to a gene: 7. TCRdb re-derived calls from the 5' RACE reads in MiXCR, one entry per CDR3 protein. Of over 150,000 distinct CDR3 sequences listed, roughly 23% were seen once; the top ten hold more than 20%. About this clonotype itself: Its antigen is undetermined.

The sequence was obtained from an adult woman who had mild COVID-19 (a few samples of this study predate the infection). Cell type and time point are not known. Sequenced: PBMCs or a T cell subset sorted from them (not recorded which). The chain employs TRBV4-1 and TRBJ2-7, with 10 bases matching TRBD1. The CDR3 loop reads CASSQEVGTGAHEQYF. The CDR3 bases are TGCGCCAGCAGCCAAGAGGTCGGGACAGGGGCCCACGAGCAGTACTTC.